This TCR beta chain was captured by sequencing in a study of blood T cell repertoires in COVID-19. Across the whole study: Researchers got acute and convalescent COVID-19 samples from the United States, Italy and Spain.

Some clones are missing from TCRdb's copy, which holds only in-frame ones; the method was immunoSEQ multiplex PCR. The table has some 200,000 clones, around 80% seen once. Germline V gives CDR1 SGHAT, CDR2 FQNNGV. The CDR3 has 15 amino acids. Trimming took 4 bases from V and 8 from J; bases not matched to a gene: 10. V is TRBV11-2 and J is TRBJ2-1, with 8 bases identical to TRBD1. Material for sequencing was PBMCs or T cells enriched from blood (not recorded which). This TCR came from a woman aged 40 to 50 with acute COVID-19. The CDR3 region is CASSSQGARGHEQFF. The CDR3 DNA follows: TGTGCCAGCAGCTCCCAGGGGGCGCGGGGCCATGAGCAGTTCTTC.